The 14 T cell receptor beta chains below were found in one sample sequenced in a study of Ad26.COV2.S vaccination and SARS-CoV-2 variants. Here immunoSEQ multiplex PCR was the method, and the copy in TCRdb shows in-frame clones only, minus some. Among approximately 340,000 clones, 92% were seen once, and the ten largest hold under 5%. The sample in question was peripheral blood, obtained after recovery from COVID-19. These receptors all stem from a human donor who had recovered from COVID-19.

V usage is TRBV9 and J usage is TRBJ1-2, with D perhaps TRBD1 (5 bases). The germline V gene has CDR1 SGDLS and CDR2 YYNGEE. There are 15 residues in the CDR3. V shed 3 bases and J shed 0 bases, with 12 bases lying between them. CDR3 in DNA: TGTGCCAGCAGCGAGGGGCCCCTGACTAACTATGGCTACACCTTC. Protein: CASSEGPLTNYGYTF.

This sequence joins TRBV11-2 and TRBJ2-3; 8 bases are shared with TRBD2. The J segment lost 3 bases and the V segment lost 2 bases, leaving 7 bases of the junction unmatched. CDR3 length: 16 amino acids. Germline CDR1 SGHAT, CDR2 FQNNGV. The CDR3 protein is CASSLLGGGPTDTQYF. Here the CDR3 DNA reads TGTGCCAGCAGCTTACTTGGCGGGGGGCCTACAGATACGCAGTATTTT.

The rearrangement joins TRBV6-1 to TRBJ2-7, with TRBD1 matching over 8 bases. Germline-derived CDR1 and CDR2 are MNHNS and SASEGT. This CDR3 has 15 amino acids. V lost 1 base and J lost 3; bases outside the gene matches: 5. Here the CDR3 reads CASSEVWTGFYEQYF. CDR3 in DNA: TGTGCCAGCAGTGAAGTTTGGACAGGGTTCTACGAGCAGTACTTC.

This chain joins TRBV13 and TRBJ1-4; D uncertain. The ends were cut back, 0 bases at V and 8 bases at J, with 13 bases in the middle. CDR3 length: 15 amino acids. Germline CDR1 PRHDT, CDR2 FYEKMQ (reference sequence). The CDR3 region is CASSLGLMGREKLFF. CDR3 nucleotides: TGTGCCAGCAGCTTAGGCCTGATGGGCAGGGAAAAACTGTTTTTT.

The chain links TRBV14 to TRBJ1-1; D unresolved. The CDR3 runs to 16 residues. V was trimmed by 2 bases and J by 5 bases, leaving 18 bases between them. Germline V gives CDR1 SGHDN, CDR2 FVKESK. CDR3: CASSQTGDPSLTEAFF. CDR3 coding DNA: TGTGCCAGCAGCCAAACCGGTGATCCAAGCCTTACTGAAGCTTTCTTT. The whole variable domain, remainder taken from reference TRBV14 and TRBJ1-1, is EAGVTQFPSHSVIEKGQTVTLRCDPISGHDNLYWYRRVMGKEIKFLLHFVKESKQDESGMPNNRFLAERTGGTYSTLKVQPAELEDSGVYFCASSQTGDPSLTEAFFGQGTRLTVV.

The chain links TRBV15 to TRBJ2-1, with 10 bases matching TRBD1. This CDR3 region has 14 residues. CDR1 LNHNV and CDR2 YYDKDF come from the germline V gene (reference sequence). V lost 5 bases, J lost 6 bases, and 4 bases stayed unmatched. The CDR3: CATSSDRGFNEQFF. The CDR3 coding sequence is TGTGCCACCAGCTCGGACAGGGGGTTCAATGAGCAGTTCTTC.

CDR3 nucleotide sequence: TGTGCCAGCAGTTTAGCCTTATACAATGAGCAGTTCTTC. It translates to CASSLALYNEQFF. The V and J genes are TRBV12-3 or TRBV12-4 and TRBJ2-1; D not certain. CDR3 size: 13 residues. V was shortened by 0 bases and J by 4 bases, with 4 bases between the two germline ends.

This chain connects TRBV4-3 to TRBJ2-2, with 8 bases aligning to TRBD2. The V segment lost 1 base and the J segment 4 bases; nucleotides outside the gene matches: 2. Per germline, CDR1 LGHNA and CDR2 YSLEER. The CDR3 runs to 15 residues. The DNA of the CDR3 is TGCGCCAGCAGCCAAGTAGCGGGGACCACCGGGGAGCTGTTTTTT. Translated: CASSQVAGTTGELFF.

The chain has TRBV27 and TRBJ1-2, with 7 bases identical to TRBD1. The CDR3 has 13 amino acids. J lost 2 bases, V lost 6 bases, and 3 bases had no gene match. Looked up from germline, CDR1 is MNHEY and CDR2 is SMNVEV (reference sequence). This chain's CDR3 is CASRDRKNYGYTF. CDR3 coding DNA: TGTGCCAGCAGGGACAGGAAAAACTATGGCTACACCTTC.

The chain employs TRBV29-1 and TRBJ2-3, with D tentatively TRBD2 (6 bases). V was clipped by 8 bases and J by 0 bases, with 15 bases between them. The V gene's germline CDR1 is SQVTM and CDR2 ANQGSEA. This CDR3 spans 14 amino acids. The CDR3 reads CSTPGTSSTDTQYF. Written as DNA, the CDR3 is TGCAGCACTCCCGGGACTTCAAGCACAGATACGCAGTATTTT.

The chain uses TRBV5-1 and TRBJ2-5; 7 bases are a match to TRBD2. Germline V CDR1 and CDR2: SGHRS, YFSETQ. The junction had 7 bases not matched to a gene; V was cut back by 0 bases and J by 5 bases. CDR3 size: 15 residues. The CDR3 here is CASSLAGGKEETQYF. In DNA, the CDR3 is TGCGCCAGCAGCTTGGCCGGGGGGAAAGAGGAGACCCAGTACTTC.

V and J are TRBV5-1 and TRBJ1-5, with a tentative D call TRBD1 (6 bases). Germline lookup yields CDR1 SGHRS and CDR2 YFSETQ. Trimming took off 0 bases at V and 2 bases at J, with 9 bases between the two ends. This CDR3 is built from 15 residues. In DNA, the CDR3 is TGCGCCAGCAGCTTGGATTCAGGGGGCAATCAGCCCCAGCATTTT. As protein: CASSLDSGGNQPQHF.

This chain uses TRBV7-2 with TRBJ2-1; possibly TRBD2 for D (7 bases). The CDR3 runs to 14 residues. Trimming removed 6 bases from V and 9 bases from J, with 18 bases in between. Germline CDR1 reads SGHTA; CDR2 reads FQGNSA. As DNA, the CDR3 is TGTGCCAGCAGAGAGGCGGGGGCTCCTCTTGAGCAGTTCTTC. Protein sequence: CASREAGAPLEQFF.

As concerns this clone: The junction departs from germline at one end; a sequencing error may be responsible. The J gene is TRBJ2-7, the V gene TRBV9; no firm D call. This CDR3 contains 16 residues. Germline V gene data show CDR1 as SGDLS and CDR2 as YYNGEE. The CDR3 nucleotides read TGTGCCAGCAGCGTAGGCTTGTTGGGCTTCTCCGACGAGCAGTACTTC. Translation: CASSVGLLGFSDEQYF.